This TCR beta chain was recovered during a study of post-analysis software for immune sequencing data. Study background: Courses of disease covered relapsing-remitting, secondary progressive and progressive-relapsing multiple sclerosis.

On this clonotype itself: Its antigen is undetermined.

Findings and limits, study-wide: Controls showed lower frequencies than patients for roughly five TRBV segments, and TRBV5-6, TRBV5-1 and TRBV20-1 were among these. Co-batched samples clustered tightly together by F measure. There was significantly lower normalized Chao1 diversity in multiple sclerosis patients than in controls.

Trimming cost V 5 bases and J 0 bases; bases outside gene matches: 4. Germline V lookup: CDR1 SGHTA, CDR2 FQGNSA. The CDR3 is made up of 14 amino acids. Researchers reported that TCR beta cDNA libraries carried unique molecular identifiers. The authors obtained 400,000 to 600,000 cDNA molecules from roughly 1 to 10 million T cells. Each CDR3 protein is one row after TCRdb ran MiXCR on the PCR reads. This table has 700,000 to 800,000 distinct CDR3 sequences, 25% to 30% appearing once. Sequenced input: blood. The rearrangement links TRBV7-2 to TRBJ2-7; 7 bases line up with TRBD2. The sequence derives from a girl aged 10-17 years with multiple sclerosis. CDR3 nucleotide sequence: TGTGCCAGCAGCCCCCCTAGCGGCTCCTACGAGCAGTACTTC. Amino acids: CASSPPSGSYEQYF.